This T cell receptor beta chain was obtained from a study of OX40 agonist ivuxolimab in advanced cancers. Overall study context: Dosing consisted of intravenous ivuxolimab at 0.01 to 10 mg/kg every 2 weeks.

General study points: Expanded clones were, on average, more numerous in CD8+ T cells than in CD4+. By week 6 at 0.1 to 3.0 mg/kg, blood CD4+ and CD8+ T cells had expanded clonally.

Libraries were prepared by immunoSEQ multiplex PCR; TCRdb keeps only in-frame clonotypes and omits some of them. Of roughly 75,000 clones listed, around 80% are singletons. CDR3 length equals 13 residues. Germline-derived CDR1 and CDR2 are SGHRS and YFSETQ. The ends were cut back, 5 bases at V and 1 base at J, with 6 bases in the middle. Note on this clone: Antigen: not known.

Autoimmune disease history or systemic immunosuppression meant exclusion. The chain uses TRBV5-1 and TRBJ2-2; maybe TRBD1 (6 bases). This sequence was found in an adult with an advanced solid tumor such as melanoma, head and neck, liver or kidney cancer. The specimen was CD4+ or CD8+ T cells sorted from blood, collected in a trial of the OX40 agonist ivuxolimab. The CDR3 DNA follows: TGCGCCAGCAGGACAGGGAACACCGGGGAGCTGTTTTTT. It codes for CASRTGNTGELFF.